One T cell receptor beta chain is described in this entry. The data originate from a study of blood T cell repertoires in COVID-19. Across the study: COVID-19 samples from acute and convalescent phases originated in the United States, Italy and Spain. PBMCs, B-cell-depleted T cells, or T cells provided the cDNA or gDNA that made up the material.

In the original analysis: The assay estimated nucleated cells by amplifying reference gene primers. The table came from immunoSEQ multiplex PCR; TCRdb's copy has only in-frame clones and leaves some out. The D gene and trimming were derived from the DNA, and the V and J assignments and clone size from that table. The table has some 120,000 clones, 80% seen once. Germline CDR1 SGHDT, CDR2 YYEEEE. The CDR3 is 15 amino acids. Trimming shortened V by 4 bases and J by 3 bases, and 16 bases separated the two germline ends. The receptor's source is a man between 65 and 85 years old with acute or convalescent COVID-19. The rearrangement uses TRBV5-6 and TRBJ1-2, with D possibly TRBD1 on 5 matching bases. The sequenced material came from peripheral blood. CDR3 protein: CASSRASRADYGYTF. The CDR3 bases are TGTGCCAGCAGCCGAGCGAGCAGGGCCGACTATGGCTACACCTTC.